This TCR beta chain was obtained from a study of regulatory T cells in long-lasting Graves disease. This clonotype was seen at least ten times. Trimming took off 8 bases at V and 6 bases at J, with 14 bases between the two ends. The CDR3 loop spans 13 amino acids. Germline V gene sequence: CDR1 MDHEN, CDR2 SYDVKM. Time point here: persistent/refractory GD, antithyroid drugs over 5 years with positive TRAb. Isolated PBMC RNA provided the starting material for the TCR library. Arm-PCR of CDR3 regions and iRepertoire HTBI primers were used to build TCR beta libraries. TCRdb re-derived calls from the multiplex PCR reads in MiXCR, one entry per CDR3 protein. The sample lists about 460,000 distinct CDR3 sequences, 20% to 25% occurring once.

V gene TRBV28 combines with J gene TRBJ1-5; maybe TRBD1 (6 bases). The sequencing here drew on peripheral blood mononuclear cells (PBMCs), taken when the disease was refractory, from a patient treated with antithyroid drugs. The receptor was isolated from a female donor with Graves disease. As DNA, the CDR3 is TGTGCCAGCGGCAGGGGAGTGAGTCAGCCCCAGCATTTT. It encodes CASGRGVSQPQHF.